This is a list of T cell receptor beta chains from one sample in a study of blood T cells in healthy people across ages. TCRdb reprocessed the 5' RACE reads via MiXCR and lists one record per CDR3 protein. The sample shows some 1.5 million distinct CDR3 sequences, 28% of them seen only once. Sequencing was done on a sample of blood. These receptors came from a woman in her twenties or thirties in good health. Each CDR3 is given with its conserved first and last residue. The order of the fields is clone size, CDR3 length, J gene, V gene, D gene, CDR3 protein, CDR3 DNA. The D gene is left open where the match is weak. Rows give clone size only sometimes, using once, few, many, or a class for an expanded clone.

size: few; length: 13; J: TRBJ1-1; V: TRBV4-3; D: -; CDR3: CASSQPGPTEAFF; DNA: TGCGCCAGCAGCCAACCGGGCCCCACTGAAGCTTTCTTT
size: -; length: 15; J: TRBJ2-3; V: TRBV10-3; D: -; CDR3: CAISDPGDSTDTQYF; DNA: TGTGCCATCAGTGATCCCGGTGATTCCACAGATACGCAGTATTTT
size: many; length: 14; J: TRBJ2-3; V: TRBV20-1; D: -; CDR3: CSARAYGSSDTQYF; DNA: TGCAGTGCTAGAGCTTACGGGAGTTCGGATACGCAGTATTTT
size: few; length: 15; J: TRBJ2-7; V: TRBV6-5; D: TRBD1; CDR3: CANSRTGTGTYEQYF; DNA: TGTGCCAACAGCCGGACCGGGACAGGGACCTACGAGCAGTACTTC
size: few; length: 16; J: TRBJ2-1; V: TRBV27; D: TRBD2; CDR3: CASSFHSTSGADEQFF; DNA: TGTGCCAGCAGTTTCCATTCGACTAGCGGGGCCGATGAGCAGTTCTTC
size: few; length: 12; J: TRBJ1-3; V: TRBV28; D: TRBD1; CDR3: CASRQGRNTIYF; DNA: TGTGCCAGCAGACAGGGGAGAAACACCATATATTTT
size: few; length: 14; J: TRBJ1-1; V: TRBV11-2; D: TRBD1; CDR3: CASSLEQGASRAFF; DNA: TGTGCCAGCAGCTTAGAGCAGGGGGCTTCTCGAGCTTTCTTT
size: once; length: 15; J: TRBJ1-1; V: TRBV15; D: -; CDR3: CATSSAGQQATEAFF; DNA: TGTGCCACCAGCAGTGCCGGACAACAGGCCACTGAAGCTTTCTTT
size: many; length: 15; J: TRBJ2-4; V: TRBV10-3; D: -; CDR3: CAISVGLLAKNIQYF; DNA: TGTGCCATCAGTGTGGGGCTCCTAGCCAAAAACATTCAGTACTTC
size: once; length: 12; J: TRBJ2-1; V: TRBV28; D: TRBD1; CDR3: CASSLYRGSQFF; DNA: TGTGCCAGCAGTTTATACAGGGGGAGTCAGTTCTTC
size: few; length: 14; J: TRBJ2-5; V: TRBV6-5; D: TRBD1; CDR3: CASSSGQALETQYF; DNA: TGTGCCAGCAGTTCCGGACAGGCGCTGGAGACCCAGTACTTC